One and the same sample provided the 25 T cell receptor beta chains below, sequenced in a study of T-cell reconstitution after alpha-beta-depleted transplantation in children. Preparation of the TCRbeta library involved a method that used unique molecular identifiers. TCRdb reprocessed the PCR reads with MiXCR, giving one entry per CDR3 protein. The data hold some 840,000 distinct CDR3 sequences, with roughly 15% observed a single time. Sequenced here: PBMCs, mostly from graft donor cells, sampled 360 days after TCRalphabeta/CD19-depleted stem cell transplant. Receptor source: a male patient aged 10 to 17 who had a stem cell transplant for acute lymphoblastic leukemia, so the T cells may come from the graft donor.

The gene calls are TRBV6-5 and TRBJ2-2, with D possibly matching TRBD1 (6 bases). The CDR3 extends over 15 amino acids. Germline-derived CDR1 and CDR2 are MNHEY and SVGAGI. V lost 2 bases to trimming and J lost 4 bases, with 11 bases between them. The CDR3 region has the DNA TGTGCCAGCAGTTACATACAGGGTGGCACCGGGGAGCTGTTTTTT. Encoded protein: CASSYIQGGTGELFF.

This clonotype has only a few counts. The genes are TRBV12-3 or TRBV12-4 and TRBJ2-1, with D perhaps matching TRBD2 (5 bases). CDR3 size: 16 residues. V lost 6 bases, J lost 0 bases, and 15 bases lay in between. The CDR3 nucleotides are TGTGCCAGCAGCCACGGAGAGGGAAGCTCCTACAATGAGCAGTTCTTC. It is translated as CASSHGEGSSYNEQFF.

This clonotype occurred a few times. The chain uses TRBV7-3 and TRBJ1-6, with TRBD1 matching over 11 bases. The CDR3 consists of 17 residues. Looked up from germline, CDR1 is SGHTA and CDR2 is FQGTGA. V was pared by 0 bases and J by 9 bases, with 7 bases of the junction left unmatched. The CDR3 nucleotides are TGTGCCAGCAGCTTAACCGTTTTTGGACAGGGGGCTTCACCCCTCCACTTT. Translation: CASSLTVFGQGASPLHF. The full variable domain, its missing parts supplied by reference TRBV7-3 and TRBJ1-6, is GAGVSQTPSNKVTEKGKYVELRCDPISGHTALYWYRQSLGQGPEFLIYFQGTGAADDSGLPNDRFFAVRPEGSVSTLKIQRTERGDSAVYLCASSLTVFGQGASPLHFGNGTRLTVT.

This clonotype was recorded many times. This chain connects TRBV20-1 to TRBJ1-3; D gene ambiguous. The CDR3 contains 9 residues. The germline CDR1 and CDR2 sequences are DFQATT and SNEGSKA (reference sequence). V lost 5 bases and J 6 bases, leaving 2 bases between the germline ends. CDR3 protein: CSAVNTIYF. CDR3 DNA: TGCAGTGCTGTAAACACCATATATTTT.

This clonotype appeared a few times. The V gene is TRBV12-3 or TRBV12-4, the J gene TRBJ2-3; no clear D. V lost 2 bases to trimming and J lost 2 bases, with 11 bases between them. The CDR3 sequence is 15 residues long. CDR3 residues: CASSLRTSTTDTQYF. The CDR3 coding sequence is TGTGCCAGCAGTTTAAGAACAAGTACCACAGATACGCAGTATTTT.

The chain is built from TRBV5-5 and TRBJ2-2; 10 nucleotides agree with TRBD2. V lost 3 bases and J lost 4; bases outside the gene matches: 3. Per germline, CDR1 SGHKS and CDR2 YYEKEE (reference sequence). This CDR3 is 15 amino acids long. CDR3 nucleotide sequence: TGTGCCAGCAGCTCCTCTAGCGGGGGCACCGGGGAGCTGTTTTTT. As protein: CASSSSSGGTGELFF. The whole variable domain, filled in from reference TRBV5-5 and TRBJ2-2, reads DAGVTQSPTHLIKTRGQQVTLRCSPISGHKSVSWYQQVLGQGPQFIFQYYEKEERGRGNFPDRFSARQFPNYSSELNVNALLLGDSALYLCASSSSSGGTGELFFGEGSRLTVL.

This clonotype was observed a few times. The chain employs TRBV7-9 and TRBJ2-1; the match to TRBD2 covers 11 bases. With 7 bases clipped from V and 3 bases from J, the junction kept 5 bases outside the gene matches. This CDR3 is built from 15 residues. Germline V CDR1 and CDR2: SEHNR, FQNEAQ (reference sequence). In DNA form, the CDR3 reads TGTGCCAGCAACGACGGGACTAGCGGCTACAATGAGCAGTTCTTC. It codes for CASNDGTSGYNEQFF.

This clonotype showed up just a few times. The chain uses TRBV5-1 and TRBJ2-1; 8 bases line up with TRBD2. Germline assignment: CDR1 SGHRS and CDR2 YFSETQ. V shed 4 bases, J shed 4 bases, and the junction held 10 bases outside the gene matches. This CDR3 contains 16 residues. The CDR3 coding sequence is TGCGCCAGCAGCCCTTTTAGACTAGCGACATACAATGAGCAGTTCTTC. Its protein product is CASSPFRLATYNEQFF.

This clonotype was seen a few times. J is TRBJ2-2 and V is TRBV27; 8 bases line up with TRBD2. Per the germline V gene, CDR1 is MNHEY and CDR2 is SMNVEV (reference sequence). The V gene end was trimmed by 3 bases and the J gene end by 2 bases; junction bases not matched to a gene: 8. The CDR3 is 17 amino acids. As DNA, the CDR3 is TGTGCCAGCAGTTTCCGGCTAGCGGGCGTCAACACCGGGGAGCTGTTTTTT. This encodes CASSFRLAGVNTGELFF.

The chain joins TRBV12-5 to TRBJ2-7; the D gene is possibly TRBD2 (5 bases). The ends were cut back, 8 bases at V and 3 bases at J, with 17 bases in the middle. CDR1 is LGHNT and CDR2 is FRNRAP in the germline V gene. CDR3 size: 14 residues. CDR3 loop: CASSAPRLFYEQYF. The CDR3 DNA is TGTGCTAGTAGCGCGCCCAGACTATTCTACGAGCAGTACTTC. The variable domain in full, with the rest retrieved from reference TRBV12-5 and TRBJ2-7, is DARVTQTPRHKVTEMGQEVTMRCQPILGHNTVFWYRQTMMQGLELLAYFRNRAPLDDSGMPKDRFSAEMPDATLATLKIQPSEPRDSAVYFCASSAPRLFYEQYFGPGTRLTVT.

The chain links TRBV4-1 to TRBJ2-7, with D perhaps matching TRBD2 (5 bases). CDR1 is MGHRA and CDR2 is YSYEKL in the germline V gene. The CDR3 length is 18 residues. V was pared by 0 bases and J by 3 bases, with 21 bases between. The CDR3 sequence: CASSQEPHTTTEFYEQYF. In nucleotides, the CDR3 is TGCGCCAGCAGCCAAGAACCCCACACGACTACCGAATTCTACGAGCAGTACTTC.

This clonotype was seen only a few times. The chain carries TRBV12-3 or TRBV12-4 and TRBJ2-7; 9 bases fit TRBD1. CDR3 length: 15 amino acids. V lost 4 bases to trimming and J lost 0 bases; unmatched junction nucleotides: 4. CDR3 bases: TGTGCCAGCAGTTCCCGGGACAGGGTCTCCTACGAGCAGTACTTC. Translation: CASSSRDRVSYEQYF.

Many counts were recorded for this clonotype. The chain is built from TRBV15 and TRBJ2-7, with TRBD1 identical over 7 bases. J gave up 2 bases and V 1 base, and 2 bases lay outside the gene matches. The CDR3 is 14 residues long. CDR1 LNHNV and CDR2 YYDKDF come from the germline V gene (reference sequence). CDR3 protein: CATSRGGQTYEQYF. CDR3 sequence (DNA): TGTGCCACCAGCAGAGGGGGACAGACCTACGAGCAGTACTTC.

The DNA of the CDR3 is TGTGCCAGCAGTTTCGGCGTCGGTCCCCAGCATTTT. The encoded protein is CASSFGVGPQHF. The chain uses TRBV12-3 or TRBV12-4 and TRBJ1-5; D remains ambiguous. Trimming cost V 3 bases and J 10 bases, with 10 bases left between them. CDR3 length equals 12 residues.

This chain joins TRBV2 and TRBJ1-2, with TRBD1 identical over 7 bases. The CDR3 has 13 amino acids. The V gene end was trimmed by 6 bases and the J gene end by 6 bases; junction bases not matched to a gene: 7. Germline V gene sequence: CDR1 SNHLY, CDR2 FYNNEI. The CDR3 DNA reads as TGTGCCAGCAGGGGTACAGGGGTCGATGGCTACACCTTC. Translated, it gives CASRGTGVDGYTF. The full variable domain, in which reference TRBV2 and TRBJ1-2 provide the parts outside the CDR3, is EPEVTQTPSHQVTQMGQEVILRCVPISNHLYFYWYRQILGQKVEFLVSFYNNEISEKSEIFDDQFSVERPDGSNFTLKIRSTKLEDSAMYFCASRGTGVDGYTFGSGTRLTVV.

This clonotype has a handful of counts. This chain joins TRBV4-2 and TRBJ2-2; TRBD2 matches 13 bases. Germline lookup yields CDR1 LGHNA and CDR2 YNFKEQ. This CDR3 is built from 15 residues. J lost 7 bases, V lost 3 bases, and 2 bases had no gene match. CDR3 sequence reads: CASSHGTSGNGELFF. As DNA, the CDR3 is TGTGCCAGCAGCCATGGGACTAGCGGGAACGGGGAGCTGTTTTTT.

This chain uses TRBV20-1 with TRBJ2-5, with 8 nucleotides matching TRBD2. Germline assignment: CDR1 DFQATT and CDR2 SNEGSKA (reference sequence). The J segment lost 4 bases and the V segment lost 5 bases, leaving 9 bases of the junction unmatched. The CDR3 covers 14 residues. This chain's CDR3 is CSAPASGGGETQYF. CDR3 nucleotides: TGCAGTGCTCCAGCCTCCGGGGGGGGAGAGACCCAGTACTTC.

The V and J genes are TRBV20-1 and TRBJ2-7; 14 bases line up with TRBD2. The junction had 9 bases not matched to a gene; V was cut back by 0 bases and J by 5 bases. Per germline, CDR1 DFQATT and CDR2 SNEGSKA (reference sequence). The CDR3 is 17 amino acids. CDR3: CSARDLTSGRARNEQYF. The CDR3 nucleotides are TGCAGTGCTAGAGATTTGACTAGCGGGAGGGCCAGGAACGAGCAGTACTTC.

This rearrangement joins TRBV10-3 to TRBJ2-5; either TRBD1 or TRBD2 may supply D (5 bases each). The CDR3 consists of 13 residues. The germline gives CDR1 ENHRY, CDR2 SYGVKD. V lost 4 bases and J 3 bases, leaving 9 bases between the germline ends. For the CDR3, the DNA is TGTGCCATCAGTGTTTTGGGGGAAGAGACCCAGTACTTC. It yields the protein CAISVLGEETQYF.

This clonotype has a handful of counts. This rearrangement joins TRBV5-1 to TRBJ2-7; unclear D gene. This CDR3 is 15 amino acids long. Germline values: CDR1 SGHRS, CDR2 YFSETQ. V was trimmed by 2 bases and J by 5 bases, leaving 17 bases between them. Here the CDR3 reads CASSLRQGLNHEQYF. CDR3 coding DNA: TGCGCCAGCAGCTTACGTCAAGGGCTAAACCACGAGCAGTACTTC.

This clonotype was seen more than once but under ten times. V usage is TRBV7-1 and J usage is TRBJ2-2; D is possibly TRBD1 (8 bases). TRBV7-1 is filed as an ORF, its function uncertain. The CDR3 loop spans 22 amino acids. V dropped 3 bases and J dropped 5 bases, with 34 bases sitting between them. DNA of the CDR3: TGTGCCAGCAGCTCGCTCGGGGGGAACAGGGGGGCCGGTATACCTACTACCGGGGAGCTGTTTTTT. Translating gives CASSSLGGNRGAGIPTTGELFF.

The chain links TRBV7-9 to TRBJ2-1; D perhaps matches TRBD2 (5 bases). Trimming stripped 7 bases from V and 1 base from J, with 11 bases between. CDR1 and CDR2 (germline): SEHNR, FQNEAQ (reference sequence). This CDR3 comprises 14 residues. For the CDR3, the DNA is TGTGCCAGCACCGGACTCCTATCCTACAATGAGCAGTTCTTC. Translated: CASTGLLSYNEQFF.

This clonotype was seen at least ten times. The chain has TRBV28 and TRBJ2-7, with TRBD1 as a possible D gene (5 bases). Germline V CDR1 and CDR2: MDHEN, SYDVKM. The length of the CDR3 is 15 residues. V lost 6 bases, J lost 0 bases, and 15 bases lay in between. The CDR3 DNA reads as TGTGCCAGCAGCCCAGGTCAGGGCCTCTCCTACGAGCAGTACTTC. Its translation is CASSPGQGLSYEQYF.

To note about this clonotype: A much bigger clone sits one base away, suggesting this may be a read error. As the CDR3 is not closed by the conserved phenylalanine or tryptophan, this likely results from a read error. The CDR3 DNA follows: TGTGCCATCAGTGAGGTGCAGGGGATCACTGAAGCTTTCTGT. Translated: CAISEVQGITEAFC. The V and J genes are TRBV10-3 and TRBJ1-1, with D tentatively TRBD1 (6 bases). Germline lookup yields CDR1 ENHRY and CDR2 SYGVKD. This CDR3 is 14 amino acids long. The germline V and J ends were trimmed by 2 bases and 4 bases, with 11 bases remaining between them.

This clonotype was recorded many times. This rearrangement joins TRBV7-9 to TRBJ2-2; 7 nucleotides align to TRBD2. Germline CDR1 is SEHNR and CDR2 is FQNEAQ (reference sequence). The CDR3 contains 16 residues. The trim removed 2 bases at V and 8 bases at J, leaving 11 bases unmatched. The CDR3 DNA reads TGTGCCAGCAGCTTATCCCGGGCTAGCGGTACTGGGGAGCTGTTTTTT. It encodes CASSLSRASGTGELFF.